Listed here is a single T cell receptor beta chain. Germline V CDR1 and CDR2: ENHRY, SYGVKD. After removal of 2 bases from V and 5 bases from J, the junction contained 9 bases not matched to a gene. The CDR3 is 15 amino acids. The protocol was immunoSEQ multiplex PCR, while the TCRdb copy is restricted to in-frame clones and leaves out a portion. The sample holds 200,000 or so clones, around 81% seen once. The sample comes from a study of blood T cell repertoires in COVID-19. The rearrangement links TRBV10-3 to TRBJ2-7; 7 nucleotides align to TRBD1. The sample taken for sequencing was peripheral blood. The source is a woman between 55 and 75 years old with acute or convalescent COVID-19. The CDR3 nucleotides read TGTGCCATCAGTGAGCCCGGACAGGACCCTAACGAGCAGTACTTC. This codes for CAISEPGQDPNEQYF.